The rows below give T cell receptor beta chains drawn from one sample of a study of identical twins. TCRdb fed the 5' RACE reads into MiXCR, producing one record per CDR3 protein. This repertoire shows fewer than 500,000 distinct CDR3 sequences, roughly 13% found once; its top ten account for approximately 0.98%. These records were also assigned to another study, of yellow fever vaccine responses in identical twins.

Sequencing input: CD4+ T cells sorted from blood. The receptors come from a woman aged 18-29 years in good health. Each CDR3 is given with its conserved first and last residue. The D gene is left open where the match is weak. Rows may omit the clone size; those that give it use once, few, many or a size class.

d_call,v_call,clone_size,j_call,cdr3_aa,cdr3_nt
-,TRBV6-2/TRBV6-3,few,TRBJ2-7,CASSYWQGSYEQYF,TGTGCCAGCAGTTACTGGCAGGGAAGTTACGAGCAGTACTTC
TRBD1,TRBV7-9,few,TRBJ2-3,CVPRGSTDTQYF,TGCGTACCCAGGGGGTCCACAGATACGCAGTATTTT
TRBD2,TRBV10-3,few,TRBJ2-2,CAITPWREGDTGELFF,TGTGCCATCACCCCGTGGCGGGAGGGGGACACCGGGGAGCTGTTTTTT
TRBD1,TRBV18,-,TRBJ1-2,CASSAGTGLYGYTF,TGTGCCAGCTCAGCGGGGACAGGCCTCTATGGCTACACCTTC
-,TRBV6-2/TRBV6-3,many,TRBJ1-6,CASSSPGRNNSPLHF,TGTGCCAGCAGTTCTCCAGGGAGGAATAATTCACCCCTCCACTTT
-,TRBV2,-,TRBJ1-5,CASRRRMSNQPQHF,TGTGCCAGCAGAAGACGGATGAGCAATCAGCCCCAGCATTTT
TRBD2,TRBV3-1,-,TRBJ2-3,CASSQSGTADTQYF,TGTGCCAGCAGCCAGAGCGGGACCGCAGATACGCAGTATTTT
-,TRBV11-2,many,TRBJ2-1,CASSSGSGEQFF,TGTGCCAGCAGCTCAGGGTCGGGTGAGCAGTTCTTC
-,TRBV12-3/TRBV12-4,many,TRBJ2-7,CASSLRAVPSYEQYF,TGTGCCAGCAGTTTAAGGGCAGTTCCCTCCTACGAGCAGTACTTC
TRBD1,TRBV6-5,-,TRBJ2-3,CASSYGTGGGGTQYF,TGTGCCAGCAGTTACGGGACAGGGGGCGGGGGTACGCAGTATTTT
-,TRBV3-1,few,TRBJ1-2,CASSQQGSANYGYTF,TGTGCCAGCAGCCAGCAAGGCAGCGCGAACTATGGCTACACCTTC
-,TRBV28,few,TRBJ1-5,CASTLQTFSNQPQHF,TGTGCCAGCACCCTACAGACTTTTAGCAATCAGCCCCAGCATTTT
-,TRBV6-5,many,TRBJ2-7,CASSYGQGSHYEQYF,TGTGCCAGCAGTTACGGGCAGGGGTCCCACTACGAGCAGTACTTC
TRBD1,TRBV15,few,TRBJ2-7,CATSRVVGTGGYEQYF,TGTGCCACCAGCAGAGTAGTTGGGACAGGGGGCTACGAGCAGTACTTC
-,TRBV20-1,-,TRBJ2-3,CCAREGFSSADTQYF,TGCTGTGCTAGAGAGGGGTTCTCCTCAGCCGATACGCAGTATTTT
TRBD1,TRBV10-1,-,TRBJ2-5,CASRTRGLETQYF,TGCGCCAGCAGGACCAGGGGGCTGGAGACCCAGTACTTC
TRBD1,TRBV5-1,few,TRBJ2-3,CASSLALQGAGADTQYF,TGCGCCAGCAGCTTGGCCCTACAGGGGGCGGGAGCAGATACGCAGTATTTT
-,TRBV29-1,-,TRBJ2-6,CSVAYSGANVLTF,TGCAGCGTAGCGTACTCTGGGGCCAACGTCCTGACTTTC
TRBD2,TRBV4-3,few,TRBJ2-4,CASSQVGTSAKNIQYF,TGCGCCAGCAGCCAAGTTGGGACTAGCGCTAAAAACATTCAGTACTTC
TRBD1,TRBV28,-,TRBJ2-7,CASSLWGDSYEQYF,TGTGCCAGCAGTTTATGGGGGGACAGTTACGAGCAGTACTTC
-,TRBV7-9,few,TRBJ1-4,CASSLVGSANEKLFF,TGTGCCAGCAGCTTAGTGGGGTCGGCTAATGAAAAACTGTTTTTT
-,TRBV3-1,-,TRBJ1-1,CASSHVKGTEAFF,TGTGCCAGCAGCCACGTAAAGGGGACTGAAGCTTTCTTT
-,TRBV7-9,few,TRBJ2-5,CASSNTRTVQETQYF,TGTGCCAGCAGCAACACCCGGACAGTTCAAGAGACCCAGTACTTC
-,TRBV7-3,-,TRBJ2-3,CASSLSPIPTDTQYF,TGTGCCAGCAGCTTATCTCCGATACCCACAGATACGCAGTATTTT
TRBD2,TRBV9,few,TRBJ2-1,CASSVLAGTYNEQFF,TGTGCCAGCAGCGTACTAGCGGGAACGTACAATGAGCAGTTCTTC
TRBD2,TRBV20-1,-,TRBJ2-1,CSASLGSGGDNEQFF,TGCAGTGCTAGTCTTGGCAGCGGGGGAGACAATGAGCAGTTCTTC
-,TRBV20-1,-,TRBJ2-1,CSSTPLSGRNNEQFF,TGCAGCTCGACGCCCCTCAGCGGCCGGAACAATGAGCAGTTCTTC
-,TRBV29-1,many,TRBJ2-2,CSVPGFIGELFF,TGCAGCGTCCCGGGCTTTATCGGGGAGCTGTTTTTT
TRBD1,TRBV29-1,many,TRBJ2-7,CSVRTDRVYEQYF,TGCAGCGTCCGGACTGACAGGGTGTACGAGCAGTACTTC
-,TRBV7-2,few,TRBJ1-1,CASSLVGRGKGEAFF,TGTGCCAGCAGCTTAGTTGGCAGGGGTAAAGGTGAAGCTTTCTTT
TRBD1,TRBV24-1,few,TRBJ1-2,CATSDPGQGGGYTF,TGTGCCACCAGTGACCCCGGACAGGGGGGAGGCTACACCTTC
-,TRBV20-1,few,TRBJ2-7,CSASGNVYEQYF,TGCAGTGCTAGCGGGAACGTTTACGAGCAGTACTTC
TRBD2,TRBV4-3,few,TRBJ2-2,CASSQGFSGRNTGELFF,TGCGCCAGCAGCCAAGGTTTTAGCGGGAGGAACACCGGGGAGCTGTTTTTT
-,TRBV3-1,-,TRBJ1-5,CASSQDSRAQPQHF,TGTGCCAGCAGCCAAGATTCGAGGGCTCAGCCCCAGCATTTT
-,TRBV10-3,few,TRBJ2-5,CAISGRVPETQYF,TGTGCCATCAGCGGGCGGGTCCCAGAGACCCAGTACTTC
TRBD1,TRBV2,few,TRBJ2-2,CASTEQGALTGELFF,TGTGCCAGCACCGAGCAGGGGGCACTAACCGGGGAGCTGTTTTTT
TRBD1,TRBV4-2,few,TRBJ1-1,CASNRGGARNTEAFF,TGTGCCAGCAACCGAGGGGGCGCACGGAACACTGAAGCTTTCTTT
-,TRBV5-4,-,TRBJ2-1,CASSLGPNGANEQFF,TGTGCCAGCAGCCTGGGACCAAATGGAGCCAATGAGCAGTTCTTC
TRBD1,TRBV20-1,-,TRBJ2-1,CSAPPGGQGPREQFF,TGCAGTGCTCCACCCGGGGGACAGGGGCCTCGGGAGCAGTTCTTC
TRBD2,TRBV5-5,-,TRBJ2-1,CASSLGDSGSYNEQFF,TGTGCCAGCAGCTTGGGTGATAGCGGGTCCTACAATGAGCAGTTCTTC
-,TRBV11-2,few,TRBJ2-7,CASSLGLFIPEQYF,TGTGCCAGCAGCTTAGGGCTTTTCATCCCCGAGCAGTACTTC
-,TRBV24-1,many,TRBJ2-2,CATIADTGELFF,TGTGCCACCATAGCAGACACCGGGGAGCTGTTTTTT
-,TRBV6-5,many,TRBJ1-6,CASSYINSPLHF,TGTGCCAGCAGTTACATTAATTCACCCCTCCACTTT
-,TRBV10-2,few,TRBJ2-1,CASSEATSVNEQFF,TGCGCCAGCAGTGAGGCGACTAGTGTCAATGAGCAGTTCTTC
TRBD1,TRBV20-1,-,TRBJ2-4,CSAEDRGHGKNIQYF,TGCAGTGCTGAAGACAGGGGGCATGGCAAAAACATTCAGTACTTC
TRBD1,TRBV14,few,TRBJ2-2,CASSQEYGTGTGELFF,TGTGCCAGCAGCCAAGAATATGGGACAGGCACCGGGGAGCTGTTTTTT
TRBD1,TRBV28,few,TRBJ2-7,CASRNLGTGRYEQYF,TGTGCCAGCAGAAACCTCGGGACAGGGCGTTACGAGCAGTACTTC
TRBD2,TRBV10-3,-,TRBJ2-3,CAISESTPPGGSQYF,TGTGCCATCAGTGAGTCGACTCCCCCGGGGGGATCGCAGTATTTT